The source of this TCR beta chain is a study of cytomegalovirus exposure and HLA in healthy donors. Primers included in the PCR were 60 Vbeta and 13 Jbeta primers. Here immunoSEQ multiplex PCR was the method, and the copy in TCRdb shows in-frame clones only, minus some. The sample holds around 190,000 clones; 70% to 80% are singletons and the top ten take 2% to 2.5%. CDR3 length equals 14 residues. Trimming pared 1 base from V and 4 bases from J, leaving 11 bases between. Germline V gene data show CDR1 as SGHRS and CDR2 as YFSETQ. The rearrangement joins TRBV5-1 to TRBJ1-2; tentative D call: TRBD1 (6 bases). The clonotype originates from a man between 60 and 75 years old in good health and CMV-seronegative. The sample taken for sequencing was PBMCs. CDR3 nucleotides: TGCGCCAGCAGCTTGAGTCAGGGGAGCTATGGCTACACCTTC. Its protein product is CASSLSQGSYGYTF.